Below are 12 T cell receptor beta chains sequenced from a single sample in a study of blood T cell repertoires in COVID-19. Generated by immunoSEQ multiplex PCR, the TCRdb table keeps only in-frame clones and is missing some. The data show approximately 450,000 clones, about 89% seen once. Sequences were obtained from peripheral blood. These TCRs come from a woman in her 30s with acute or convalescent COVID-19.

This rearrangement joins TRBV7-9 to TRBJ1-2; 7 nucleotides line up with TRBD1. CDR1 and CDR2 from the germline V gene are SEHNR and FQNEAQ (reference sequence). Trimming took 3 bases from V and 6 from J; bases not matched to a gene: 4. The CDR3 is 13 residues long. The CDR3, as DNA: TGTGCCAGCAGCTTCGGACAGGTCCATGGCTACACCTTC. Amino acids: CASSFGQVHGYTF. The entire variable domain, with the rest obtained from reference TRBV7-9 and TRBJ1-2, is as follows: DTGVSQNPRHKITKRGQNVTFRCDPISEHNRLYWYRQTLGQGPEFLTYFQNEAQLEKSRLLSDRFSAERPKGSFSTLEIQRTEQGDSAMYLCASSFGQVHGYTFGSGTRLTVV.

V is TRBV5-1 and J is TRBJ2-7, with D unclear. Trimming removed 0 bases from V and 6 bases from J, with 16 bases in between. Germline-derived CDR1 and CDR2 are SGHRS and YFSETQ. This CDR3 is built from 15 residues. The CDR3 bases are TGCGCCAGCAGCTTGGGTCCGGTGAGGCGAGGCGAGCAGTACTTC. Translation: CASSLGPVRRGEQYF.

This chain links TRBV5-4 with TRBJ1-2; perhaps TRBD1 as D (6 bases). Looked up from germline, CDR1 is SGHNT and CDR2 is YYREEE (reference sequence). The CDR3 runs to 13 residues. V was cut by 2 bases and J by 5 bases, with 10 bases left in between. CDR3: CASSFQGKYGYTF. The CDR3 DNA is TGTGCCAGCAGCTTTCAGGGGAAGTATGGCTACACCTTC.

V usage is TRBV30 and J usage is TRBJ2-5, with 10 nucleotides matching TRBD2. CDR3 size: 16 residues. Germline CDR1 reads GTSNPN; CDR2 reads SVGIG (reference sequence). J lost 2 bases, V lost 5 bases, and 11 bases had no gene match. CDR3 amino acids: CAWSGIAGGSQETQYF. CDR3 bases: TGTGCCTGGTCTGGTATAGCGGGGGGCTCGCAAGAGACCCAGTACTTC.

As DNA, the CDR3 is TGTGCCAGTAGTACGAACAGGGATTCAGATACGCAGTATTTT. Protein sequence: CASSTNRDSDTQYF. This chain links TRBV19 with TRBJ2-3; perhaps TRBD1 as D (6 bases). V shed 4 bases and J shed 4 bases, with 12 bases lying between them. There are 14 residues in the CDR3. Germline loops: CDR1 LNHDA, CDR2 SQIVND (reference sequence).

The chain couples TRBV5-1 to TRBJ1-1, with D unresolved. CDR3 length: 13 amino acids. Trimming removed 4 bases from V and 0 bases from J, with 7 bases in between. Per germline, CDR1 SGHRS and CDR2 YFSETQ. The CDR3 loop reads CASSAGLNTEAFF. CDR3 sequence (DNA): TGCGCCAGCAGCGCAGGCCTGAACACTGAAGCTTTCTTT.

This clone has just a few counts. This sequence joins TRBV11-2 and TRBJ2-7; D remains ambiguous. Per germline, CDR1 SGHAT and CDR2 FQNNGV. The CDR3 loop spans 13 amino acids. Deletions cut 5 bases from V and 2 bases from J, with 10 bases between. The DNA of the CDR3 is TGTGCCAGCAGCCCATTCTATACCTACGAGCAGTACTTC. Encoded protein: CASSPFYTYEQYF.

This chain joins TRBV30 and TRBJ1-1; D is unclear. The V and J ends lost 0 bases and 3 bases respectively, with 8 bases between them. Germline assignment: CDR1 GTSNPN and CDR2 SVGIG (reference sequence). The CDR3 covers 13 residues. The CDR3, as DNA: TGTGCCTGGAGTGTGGGAGGGCACACTGAAGCTTTCTTT. Protein: CAWSVGGHTEAFF.

V is TRBV25-1 and J is TRBJ2-3, with unresolved D. The V gene's germline CDR1 is MGHDK and CDR2 SYGVNS. V was shortened by 0 bases and J by 1 base, with 8 bases between the two germline ends. There are 15 residues in the CDR3. CDR3 protein: CASSEYIVRTDTQYF. The CDR3 DNA is TGTGCCAGCAGTGAATACATAGTACGCACAGATACGCAGTATTTT.

The rearrangement joins TRBV14 to TRBJ1-1; D remains ambiguous. V was shortened by 1 base and J by 5 bases, with 11 bases between the two germline ends. The CDR3 contains 14 residues. Germline V gives CDR1 SGHDN, CDR2 FVKESK. The CDR3 here is CASSQAPGATEAFF. The CDR3 region has the DNA TGTGCCAGCAGCCAAGCCCCGGGAGCTACTGAAGCTTTCTTT.

J is TRBJ1-5 and V is TRBV2; maybe TRBD1 (6 bases). With 6 bases removed from V and 3 bases from J, the gap between germline ends came to 18 bases. The germline gives CDR1 SNHLY, CDR2 FYNNEI. CDR3 length equals 16 residues. As DNA, the CDR3 is TGTGCCAGCAGGGATCCCGGACAGTTACTCAATCAGCCCCAGCATTTT. Its protein is CASRDPGQLLNQPQHF.

The CDR3 bases are TGTGCCACCAGGGGGGGGTATGAGCAGTTCTTC. Translation: CATRGGYEQFF. The chain couples TRBV27 to TRBJ2-1; D is possibly TRBD1 or TRBD2 (7 bases each). Germline V gives CDR1 MNHEY, CDR2 SMNVEV (reference sequence). V was cut by 10 bases and J by 8 bases, with 12 bases left in between. CDR3 length: 11 residues.